Presented here are 14 T cell receptor beta chains from one specimen sequenced in a study of human T cells and chemical hapten exposure (dated by TCRdb to 2020 to 2023). The time point label here, explained by the study, means: patch test 1, 2 weeks after DPC sensitization. The meaning of the sample's treatment or condition label: therapeutic diphenylcyclopropenone sensitization with weekly scalp DPC. The library was produced with RACE. For sequencing, a NextSeq 500 was employed. Through fastp at Q25 and MiXCR, TCRdb rebuilt clones from the public reads, retaining in-frame beta chains. Rows merge per CDR3 protein into single entries with the most common DNA and genes. The sample records about 110,000 distinct CDR3 sequences, more than 9.5% of which are singletons. The ten largest clones add up to 3.5% of the sample. Sequences were derived from whole blood, sampled in connection with sensitization to the hapten diphenylcyclopropenone (DPC). All receptors derive from a woman aged 40 to 50 with alopecia areata. Some clones in this sample may be carry-over from other donors' samples.

This chain uses TRBV25-1 with TRBJ2-7; D gene uncertain. This CDR3 region has 11 residues. The V gene's germline CDR1 is MGHDK and CDR2 SYGVNS. V lost 6 bases, J lost 4 bases, and 7 bases lay in between. As DNA, the CDR3 is TGTGCCAGCAGAAGGGTGTACGAGCAGTACTTC. Its protein is CASRRVYEQYF.

The CDR3 DNA reads TGTGCCAGCAGCCCTCCGGCCACAGGTTACGAGCAGTACTTC. Its protein product is CASSPPATGYEQYF. The V call is TRBV11-2, the J call TRBJ2-7, with D possibly matching TRBD1 (5 bases). Per the germline V gene, CDR1 is SGHAT and CDR2 is FQNNGV. Trimming shortened V by 5 bases and J by 4 bases, and 15 bases separated the two germline ends. The CDR3 sequence is 14 residues long.

The chain employs TRBV20-1 and TRBJ1-1; D remains ambiguous. Germline-derived CDR1 and CDR2 are DFQATT and SNEGSKA (reference sequence). With 1 base removed from V and 3 bases from J, the gap between germline ends came to 9 bases. The CDR3 is 13 residues long. The CDR3 DNA follows: TGCAGTGCTAGAGGCCAAACCCACACTGAAGCTTTCTTT. Residues: CSARGQTHTEAFF.

This clonotype was observed many times. The rearrangement joins TRBV28 to TRBJ1-2, with TRBD1 identical over 7 bases. The CDR3 extends over 15 amino acids. The ends lost 3 bases at V and 2 bases at J; junction bases unmatched: 6. The germline V gene has CDR1 MDHEN and CDR2 SYDVKM. The CDR3 reads CASSLLGGGNYGYTF. CDR3 nucleotides: TGTGCCAGCAGTTTGCTAGGGGGCGGAAACTATGGCTACACCTTC.

This CDR3 is CASSSGGGQETQYF. The DNA of the CDR3 is TGTGCCAGTAGTTCGGGAGGAGGCCAAGAGACCCAGTACTTC. This chain uses TRBV19 with TRBJ2-5, with 7 bases fitting TRBD2. Germline V CDR1 and CDR2: LNHDA, SQIVND (reference sequence). V shed 5 bases, J shed 1 base, and the junction held 4 bases outside the gene matches. This CDR3 spans 14 amino acids.

The rearrangement joins TRBV2 to TRBJ2-3, with TRBD1 matching 8 bases. Germline CDR1 SNHLY, CDR2 FYNNEI. CDR3 size: 15 residues. V trimming: 8 bases; J trimming: 1 base; junction bases outside the gene matches: 8. The CDR3 DNA sequence: TGTGCCAGCTTCCTCAGGGGGCGCGGCACAGATACGCAGTATTTT. This sequence encodes CASFLRGRGTDTQYF.

This clonotype was observed a few times. The rearrangement links TRBV19 to TRBJ1-1; possible D gene TRBD1, 6 bases. Trimming cost V 7 bases and J 1 base, with 13 bases left between them. The CDR3 is 14 residues long. Germline CDR1 LNHDA, CDR2 SQIVND (reference sequence). The CDR3, as DNA: TGTGCCAGTATCCCCCGGGGGGCGAACACTGAAGCTTTCTTT. Translated: CASIPRGANTEAFF.

Only a few counts were recorded for this clonotype. V usage is TRBV5-1 and J usage is TRBJ2-5; D remains unclear. The CDR3 totals 14 residues. Trimming pared 0 bases from V and 5 bases from J, leaving 11 bases between. Per germline, CDR1 SGHRS and CDR2 YFSETQ. CDR3 in DNA: TGCGCCAGCAGCTTGGGTGGGCCTGGGGAGACCCAGTACTTC. Amino acids: CASSLGGPGETQYF.

This clonotype has only a few counts. The CDR3 sequence: CSVVGQGSYEQYF. CDR3 nucleotides: TGCAGCGTCGTGGGACAGGGATCCTACGAGCAGTACTTC. The chain couples TRBV29-1 to TRBJ2-7; 9 bases map to TRBD1. The CDR3 is 13 residues long. V lost 6 bases to trimming and J lost 1 base; unmatched junction nucleotides: 4. Germline CDR1 reads SQVTM; CDR2 reads ANQGSEA.

This clonotype was seen only a few times. The rearrangement uses TRBV7-2 and TRBJ2-7, with TRBD2 as a possible D gene (6 bases). Trimming shortened V by 1 base and J by 0 bases, and 10 bases separated the two germline ends. The CDR3 has 15 amino acids. Germline V lookup: CDR1 SGHTA, CDR2 FQGNSA. The chain's CDR3 is CASSLVRGSSYEQYF. CDR3 coding DNA: TGTGCCAGCAGCTTAGTGCGGGGTAGCTCCTACGAGCAGTACTTC.

At least ten counts were recorded for this clonotype. The rearrangement uses TRBV5-1 and TRBJ2-6, with D perhaps TRBD1 (6 bases). This CDR3 region has 18 residues. V lost 4 bases to trimming and J lost 0 bases, with 17 bases between them. Germline CDR1 and CDR2: SGHRS and YFSETQ. This CDR3 reads CASSRADRRSSGANVLTF. The DNA for the CDR3 is TGCGCCAGCAGCAGGGCGGACAGACGGTCCTCTGGGGCCAACGTCCTGACTTTC.

This clonotype was seen only a few times. The rearrangement links TRBV12-3 or TRBV12-4 to TRBJ2-3; 7 bases agree with TRBD2. V gave up 5 bases and J gave up 3 bases; unmatched junction bases: 5. There are 14 residues in the CDR3. CDR3 sequence reads: CASSRLASTDTQYF. The CDR3 DNA reads TGTGCCAGCAGTCGACTAGCATCTACAGATACGCAGTATTTT.

This clonotype was recorded at least ten times. This sequence joins TRBV7-9 and TRBJ2-1, with a possible D match to TRBD2 (5 bases). The germline CDR1 and CDR2 sequences are SEHNR and FQNEAQ (reference sequence). V was cut by 1 base and J by 4 bases, with 8 bases left in between. The CDR3 sequence is 14 residues long. The CDR3 here is CASSLVRTYNEQFF. In DNA, the CDR3 is TGTGCCAGCAGCTTAGTCCGGACTTACAATGAGCAGTTCTTC.

The gene calls are TRBV18 and TRBJ1-4; no reliable D call. Germline CDR1 reads KGHSH; CDR2 reads LQKENI. The CDR3 spans 15 residues. V was shortened by 0 bases and J by 3 bases, with 8 bases between the two germline ends. The CDR3 bases are TGTGCCAGCTCACCACCTGGCAGACCTAATGAAAAACTGTTTTTT. Translating gives CASSPPGRPNEKLFF.